The clone carrying this T cell receptor (beta chain) has only a few counts. The antigen remains undetermined. The sample comes from a study of post-analysis software for immune sequencing data. Findings of the study overall: Strong co-clustering by F measure linked samples that shared a preparation batch. With TRBV5-6, TRBV5-1 and TRBV20-1 included, about five TRBV segments were more frequent in patients than in controls. For normalized Chao1 diversity, multiple sclerosis patients scored significantly lower than controls did.

Each TCR beta cDNA library carried unique molecular identifiers. Each batch of about 0.85 to 10 million T cells produced approximately 470,000 cDNA molecules. TCRdb fed the PCR reads into MiXCR, producing one record per CDR3 protein. The sample lists a few hundred thousand distinct CDR3 sequences; approximately 46% were seen once. V lost 5 bases to trimming and J lost 4 bases; unmatched junction nucleotides: 10. This CDR3 is built from 16 residues. Sample: blood. V and J are TRBV12-3 or TRBV12-4 and TRBJ2-3; 9 nucleotides line up with TRBD2. The clonotype originates from a girl aged 10-17 years with multiple sclerosis. The CDR3 bases are TGTGCCAGCAGTGCGAGGCGGGAGGGGATGGCAGATACGCAGTATTTT. It translates to CASSARREGMADTQYF.